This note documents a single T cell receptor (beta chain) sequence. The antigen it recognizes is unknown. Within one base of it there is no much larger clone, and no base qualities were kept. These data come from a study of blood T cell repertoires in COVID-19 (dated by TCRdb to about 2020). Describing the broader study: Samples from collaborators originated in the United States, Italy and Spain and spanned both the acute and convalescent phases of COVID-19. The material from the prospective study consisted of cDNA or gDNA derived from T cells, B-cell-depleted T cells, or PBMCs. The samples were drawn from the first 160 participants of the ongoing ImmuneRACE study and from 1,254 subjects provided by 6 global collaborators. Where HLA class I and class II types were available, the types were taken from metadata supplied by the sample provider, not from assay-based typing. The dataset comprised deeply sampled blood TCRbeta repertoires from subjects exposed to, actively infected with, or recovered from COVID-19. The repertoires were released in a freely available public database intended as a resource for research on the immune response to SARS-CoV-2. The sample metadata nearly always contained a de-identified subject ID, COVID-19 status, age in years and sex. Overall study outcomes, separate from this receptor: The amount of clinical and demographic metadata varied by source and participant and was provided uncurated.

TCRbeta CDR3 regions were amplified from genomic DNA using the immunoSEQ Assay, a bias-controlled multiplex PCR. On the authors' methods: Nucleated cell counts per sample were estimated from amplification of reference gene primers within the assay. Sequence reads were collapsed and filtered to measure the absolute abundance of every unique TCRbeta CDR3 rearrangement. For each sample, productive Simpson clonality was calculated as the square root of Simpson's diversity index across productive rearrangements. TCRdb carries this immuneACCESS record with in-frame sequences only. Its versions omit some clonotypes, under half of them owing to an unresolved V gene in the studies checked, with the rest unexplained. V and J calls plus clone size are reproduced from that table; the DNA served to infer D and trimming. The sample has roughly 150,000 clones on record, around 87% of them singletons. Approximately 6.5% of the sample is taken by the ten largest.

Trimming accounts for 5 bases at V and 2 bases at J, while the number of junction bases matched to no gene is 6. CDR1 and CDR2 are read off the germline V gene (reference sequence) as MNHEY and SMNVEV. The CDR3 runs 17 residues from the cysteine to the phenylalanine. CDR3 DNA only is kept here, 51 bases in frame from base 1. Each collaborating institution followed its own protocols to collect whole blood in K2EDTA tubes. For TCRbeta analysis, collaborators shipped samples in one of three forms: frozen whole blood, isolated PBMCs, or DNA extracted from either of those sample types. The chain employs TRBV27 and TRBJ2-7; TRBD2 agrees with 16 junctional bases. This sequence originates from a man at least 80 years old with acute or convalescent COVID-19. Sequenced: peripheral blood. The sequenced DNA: TGTGCCAGCAGTCGGGGACTAGCGGGAGGGGGCACCTACGAGCAGTACTTC. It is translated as CASSRGLAGGGTYEQYF.